The 10 T cell receptor beta chains listed next were all sequenced from one sample in a study of T cells and copy number aberrations in small-cell lung cancer. Profiling relied on immunoSEQ multiplex PCR, and the TCRdb table lists in-frame clones only, not all of them. The repertoire consists of roughly 2,000 clones, with 82% occurring once and the leading ten covering more than 4%. Material: normal tissue next to the tumor. The receptors come from a man in his fifties with small cell lung cancer.

This clone was seen only a few times. This chain links TRBV27 with TRBJ1-1; possibly TRBD1 for D (5 bases). Trimming stripped 0 bases from V and 5 bases from J, with 13 bases between. The CDR3 has 15 amino acids. Germline V gene data show CDR1 as MNHEY and CDR2 as SMNVEV (reference sequence). CDR3 amino acids: CASSLSGRVRTEAFF. For the CDR3, the DNA is TGTGCCAGCAGTTTATCGGGCAGGGTAAGAACTGAAGCTTTCTTT.

By share, this clone counts as large (0.1 to 1%). The chain joins TRBV14 to TRBJ2-5; no clear D gene. CDR3 length: 17 residues. Germline V gene data show CDR1 as SGHDN and CDR2 as FVKESK. Trimming pared 0 bases from V and 5 bases from J, leaving 19 bases between. CDR3 nucleotide sequence: TGTGCCAGCAGCCAAGATCTTGCGTCATCCTCGTTGGAGACCCAGTACTTC. It is translated as CASSQDLASSSLETQYF.

V is TRBV6-1 and J is TRBJ2-3; D is unresolved. The V end was cut by 4 bases, the J end by 2 bases, with 16 bases between. CDR1 is MNHNS and CDR2 is SASEGT in the germline V gene. The CDR3 runs 16 residues. CDR3 amino acids: CASSGYYRPNTDTQYF. Here the CDR3 DNA reads TGTGCCAGCAGTGGATATTACCGTCCAAACACAGATACGCAGTATTTT.

This clone occurred once. V usage is TRBV11-1 and J usage is TRBJ2-3; D gene unclear. The ends were cut back, 1 base at V and 4 bases at J, with 9 bases in the middle. Germline V gene sequence: CDR1 SGHAT, CDR2 FQDESV (reference sequence). There are 14 residues in the CDR3. The CDR3 coding sequence is TGTGCCAGCAGCTTAGTCCAGGTTGCAGATACGCAGTATTTT. It encodes CASSLVQVADTQYF. Looking up the rest from reference TRBV11-1 and TRBJ2-3 gives the full variable domain: EAEVAQSPRYKITEKSQAVAFWCDPISGHATLYWYRQILGQGPELLVQFQDESVVDDSQLPKDRFSAERLKGVDSTLKIQPAELGDSAMYLCASSLVQVADTQYFGPGTRLTVL.

The J gene is TRBJ2-1, the V gene TRBV5-4, with D possibly matching TRBD2 (6 bases). The CDR3 sequence is 16 residues long. Germline-derived CDR1 and CDR2 are SGHNT and YYREEE (reference sequence). V shed 3 bases and J shed 4 bases, with 17 bases lying between them. CDR3 coding DNA: TGTGCCAGCAGCTCCCGGTCCGCGGGAAATTACAATGAGCAGTTCTTC. Its protein product is CASSSRSAGNYNEQFF.

This chain connects TRBV12-5 to TRBJ1-1, with D possibly TRBD1 on 5 matching bases. Trimming removed 3 bases from V and 0 bases from J, with 8 bases in between. Germline V lookup: CDR1 LGHNT, CDR2 FRNRAP. The CDR3 is 14 amino acids. CDR3 in DNA: TGTGCTAGTGGTTTAGGCAGGGTGAACACTGAAGCTTTCTTT. Its protein product is CASGLGRVNTEAFF.

The V and J genes are TRBV6-5 and TRBJ2-7; the D is unclear. Germline V CDR1 and CDR2: MNHEY, SVGAGI. The CDR3 is 15 amino acids. Trimming stripped 0 bases from V and 3 bases from J, with 12 bases between. The CDR3 nucleotides are TGTGCCAGCAGTTACTCGGCGAGCTCGCTCTACGAGCAGTACTTC. Translation: CASSYSASSLYEQYF.

This clone was observed a handful of times. The chain employs TRBV7-3 and TRBJ1-1; D call uncertain. The CDR3 is 13 residues long. Looked up from germline, CDR1 is SGHTA and CDR2 is FQGTGA. The V end was cut by 2 bases, the J end by 1 base, with 5 bases between. The CDR3 DNA follows: TGTGCCAGCAGCTTATTGGGGAACACTGAAGCTTTCTTT. It encodes CASSLLGNTEAFF.

The genes are TRBV11-2 and TRBJ1-1; D is unclear. Trimming stripped 2 bases from V and 0 bases from J, with 4 bases between. Germline assignment: CDR1 SGHAT and CDR2 FQNNGV. This CDR3 spans 13 amino acids. The CDR3: CASSLIVNTEAFF. In nucleotides, the CDR3 is TGTGCCAGCAGCTTAATAGTGAACACTGAAGCTTTCTTT.

The chain employs TRBV11-2 and TRBJ2-2; weak D call: TRBD1 (6 bases). Trimming shortened V by 5 bases and J by 0 bases, and 13 bases separated the two germline ends. Germline V CDR1 and CDR2: SGHAT, FQNNGV. CDR3 length equals 16 residues. The CDR3 DNA reads as TGTGCCAGCAGCCCAAGACAGGTGACGAACACCGGGGAGCTGTTTTTT. Translated: CASSPRQVTNTGELFF.